Here is one T cell receptor beta chain with its context. Its antigen is as yet unknown. The protocol was immunoSEQ multiplex PCR, while the TCRdb copy is restricted to in-frame clones and leaves out a portion. The data show about 78,000 clones, approximately 88% seen once. The data were taken from a study of T cell responses to AZD1222 COVID-19 vaccine. Study findings and constraints: Of spike-specific TCRs, nearly half reportedly target regions left unmutated in variants. Clonal diversity was possibly underestimated, and the donors were mostly white British, with more females. Rises in breadth and depth of Spike-specific TCRs came after two AZD1222 doses.

Looked up from germline, CDR1 is SGHTA and CDR2 is FQGNSA. The CDR3 runs 14 residues. Trimming pared 3 bases from V and 1 base from J, leaving 9 bases between. This sequence originates from an adult in good health. The sample in question was peripheral blood, obtained on day 0 of MenACWY control vaccination. The chain combines TRBV7-2 with TRBJ2-5; TRBD2 might be the D (5 bases). This chain's CDR3 is CASSLARAQETQYF. Here the CDR3 DNA reads TGTGCCAGCAGCTTGGCGAGGGCCCAAGAGACCCAGTACTTC.